The entry below describes one T cell receptor (beta chain). The sample is drawn from a study of blood T cell repertoires in COVID-19. This CDR3 region has 16 residues. V lost 3 bases to trimming and J lost 5 bases, with 17 bases between them. CDR1 is LGHDT and CDR2 is YNNKEL in the germline V gene (reference sequence). Clones were sequenced by immunoSEQ multiplex PCR, and TCRdb holds only the in-frame ones, with some missing. This table holds fewer than 130,000 clones, roughly 76% found once. The receptor was derived from a woman in her fifties or sixties with acute or convalescent COVID-19. The sequenced material came from peripheral blood. The chain couples TRBV3-1 (or the pseudogene TRBV3-2) to TRBJ1-5, with a tentative D call TRBD1 (6 bases). In DNA form, the CDR3 reads TGTGCCAGCAGCCATGGGACTAGGGGGAGCGATCAGCCCCAGCATTTT. Translating gives CASSHGTRGSDQPQHF.